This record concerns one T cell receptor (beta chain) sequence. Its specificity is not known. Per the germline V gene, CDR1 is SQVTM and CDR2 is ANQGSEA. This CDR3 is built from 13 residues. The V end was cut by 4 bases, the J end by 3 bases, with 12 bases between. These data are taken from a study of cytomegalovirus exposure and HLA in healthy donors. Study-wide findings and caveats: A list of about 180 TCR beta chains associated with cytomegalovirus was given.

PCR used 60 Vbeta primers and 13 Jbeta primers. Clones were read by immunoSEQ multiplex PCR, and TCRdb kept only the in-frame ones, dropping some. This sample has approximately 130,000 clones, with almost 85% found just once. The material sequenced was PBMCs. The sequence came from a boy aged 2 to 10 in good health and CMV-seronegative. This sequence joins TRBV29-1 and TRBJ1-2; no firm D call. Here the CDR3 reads CSVVGRGDYGYTF. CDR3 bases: TGCAGCGTTGTAGGACGCGGGGACTATGGCTACACCTTC.